The rows below give T cell receptor beta chains drawn from one sample of a study of blood T cell repertoires in COVID-19. Clones were read by immunoSEQ multiplex PCR, and TCRdb kept only the in-frame ones, dropping some. The sample yields more than 150,000 clones, roughly 79% seen once. The specimen was peripheral blood. The receptors stem from a man in his 60s with active or convalescent COVID-19. Both conserved end residues are part of each CDR3. Fields, in order: J gene, V gene, CDR3 length, D gene, clone size, CDR3 DNA, CDR3 protein. The D gene is left open where the match is weak. Clone size is given for some rows only: seen once, a few or many times, or a class if the clone is expanded.

TRBJ2-3 | TRBV9 | 16 | TRBD2 | few | TGTGCCAGCAGCGTAGGAGCTAGCGGGAGAGGGGATACGCAGTATTTT | CASSVGASGRGDTQYF
TRBJ2-3 | TRBV5-1 | 16 | TRBD2 | medium-sized | TGCGCCAGCGCCCCAGGGACTAGCGGGATTGGAGATACGCAGTATTTT | CASAPGTSGIGDTQYF
TRBJ1-5 | TRBV30 | 15 | TRBD1 | - | TGTGCCTGGAGTGTAGGACAGGGGCTTAGTCAGCCCCAGCATTTT | CAWSVGQGLSQPQHF
TRBJ2-3 | TRBV7-2 | 16 | TRBD2 | - | TGTGCCAGCAGCTCTACCCTCGGGGGGGGGATAGATACGCAGTATTTT | CASSSTLGGGIDTQYF
TRBJ2-1 | TRBV7-2 | 18 | TRBD2 | - | TGTGCCAGTTCTGTTAGCCCCGGACTAGCGGGAGGGAAGAATGAGCAGTTCTTC | CASSVSPGLAGGKNEQFF
TRBJ2-3 | TRBV24-1 | 12 | - | - | TGTGCCACCAGTGATAGAGTGGATACGCAGTATTTT | CATSDRVDTQYF
TRBJ2-2 | TRBV6-5 | 16 | TRBD1 | - | TGTGCCAGCAGTTACTCGAGGGACAGGTACACCGGGGAGCTGTTTTTT | CASSYSRDRYTGELFF
TRBJ1-1 | TRBV6-4 | 13 | - | many | TGTGCCACCTCTCTGACGGGGAACACTGAAGCTTTCTTT | CATSLTGNTEAFF
TRBJ2-1 | TRBV28 | 11 | - | - | TGTGCCAGCTCTCTGGCCAATGAGCAGTTCTTC | CASSLANEQFF
TRBJ2-2 | TRBV6-6 | 14 | - | - | TGTGCCAGCAGTTACGGCGGGCGGACCGGGGAGCTGTTTTTT | CASSYGGRTGELFF
TRBJ2-3 | TRBV19 | 15 | - | - | TGTGCCAGTAGTACCGCGGACAGTCGCACAGATACGCAGTATTTT | CASSTADSRTDTQYF
TRBJ1-1 | TRBV7-8 | 14 | TRBD1 | - | TGTGCCAGCAGCTTACAGGGGGGGAACACTGAAGCTTTCTTT | CASSLQGGNTEAFF
TRBJ2-5 | TRBV7-3 | 9 | - | - | TGTGCCAGCCGAAACTCCCGGTACTTC | CASRNSRYF
TRBJ1-1 | TRBV19 | 15 | - | - | TGTGCCAGTAGTATGCAGTCCCTAGGGAACACTGAAGCTTTCTTT | CASSMQSLGNTEAFF
TRBJ1-1 | TRBV5-1 | 15 | - | - | TGCGCCAGCAGCTTGGGGGGGCTCGAGAACACTGAAGCTTTCTTT | CASSLGGLENTEAFF
TRBJ2-1 | TRBV10-2 | 15 | - | - | TGCGCCAGCAGTGATTGGGGCAGGGGAACCGATGAGCAGTTCTTC | CASSDWGRGTDEQFF
TRBJ2-2 | TRBV14 | 13 | - | - | TGTGCCAGCAGGGGAGCGAACACCGGGGAGCTGTTTTTT | CASRGANTGELFF
TRBJ2-1 | TRBV5-1 | 18 | TRBD2 | - | TGCGCCAGCAGCCCAATCGGACTAGCGGGCTCCTCCTACAATGAGCAGTTCTTC | CASSPIGLAGSSYNEQFF
TRBJ2-1 | TRBV7-2 | 16 | TRBD2 | - | TGTGCCAGCAGCCGGGAGGGACTAAACTCCTACAATGAGCAGTTCTTC | CASSREGLNSYNEQFF
TRBJ2-2 | TRBV11-2 | 16 | - | - | TGTGCCAGCAGCTTATTTTCTATCGCCTCTCCCGGGGAGCTGTTTTTT | CASSLFSIASPGELFF
TRBJ2-5 | TRBV2 | 13 | TRBD2 | - | TGTGCCAGCGGACGGGAGGGCCAAGAGACCCAGTACTTC | CASGREGQETQYF
TRBJ2-5 | TRBV7-2 | 16 | TRBD2 | - | TGTGCCAGCGCATTCCCCGGGACTAGCAGCCAAGAGACCCAGTACTTC | CASAFPGTSSQETQYF
TRBJ2-2 | TRBV29-1 | 15 | TRBD2 | - | TGCAGCGTAGTTAATAGCGGGGGTAACACCGGGGAGCTGTTTTTT | CSVVNSGGNTGELFF
TRBJ2-1 | TRBV24-1 | 16 | TRBD2 | - | TGTGCCACCAGTGACTCCAGCGGGAGCTCCTACAATGAGCAGTTCTTC | CATSDSSGSSYNEQFF
TRBJ1-5 | TRBV6-2/TRBV6-3 | 17 | - | - | TGTGCCAGCAGTCGGGGAGCATTCGGACAGACGAATCAGCCCCAGCATTTT | CASSRGAFGQTNQPQHF
TRBJ1-1 | TRBV19 | 13 | TRBD1 | - | TGTGCCAGTAGTCAGACAGGGGAGACTGAAGCTTTCTTT | CASSQTGETEAFF
TRBJ2-1 | TRBV9 | 16 | - | - | TGTGCCAGCAGCACCATACCTTTAGCACGAGGGAATGAGCAGTTCTTC | CASSTIPLARGNEQFF
TRBJ2-2 | TRBV5-1 | 13 | - | - | TGCGCCAGCAGCTTGGTCGAGCGCGGGGAGCTGTTTTTT | CASSLVERGELFF
TRBJ2-1 | TRBV6-4 | 14 | TRBD2 | - | TGTGCCAGCAGTGAACTAGCGGGAGTGGGTGAGCAGTTCTTC | CASSELAGVGEQFF
TRBJ2-5 | TRBV7-8 | 15 | - | - | TGTGCCAGCAGCTTAGATGGGGCGACCCAAGAGACCCAGTACTTC | CASSLDGATQETQYF
TRBJ2-2 | TRBV27 | 16 | - | - | TGTGCCAGCAGTTTATCAGGGGGTTGGGGCACCGGGGAGCTGTTTTTT | CASSLSGGWGTGELFF
TRBJ1-1 | TRBV28 | 14 | TRBD1 | few | TGTGCCAGCAGTTTGCAGGGGGCAGTGACTGAAGCTTTCTTT | CASSLQGAVTEAFF
TRBJ2-2 | TRBV19 | 16 | - | many | TGTGCCAGTAGTATAGGAGGCAGCGCGAACACCGGGGAGCTGTTTTTT | CASSIGGSANTGELFF
TRBJ2-7 | TRBV28 | 14 | - | - | TGTGCCACCTCATCGACAGTAAATACCTACGAGCAGTACTTC | CATSSTVNTYEQYF
TRBJ2-4 | TRBV29-1 | 15 | - | once | TGCAGCGTTGAAGATGGCCTGCTGGAGGCGGACATTCAGTACTTC | CSVEDGLLEADIQYF
TRBJ2-1 | TRBV5-1 | 13 | TRBD1 | - | TGCGCCAGCCAGGGGGCGAACGAGGATGAGCAGTTCTTC | CASQGANEDEQFF
TRBJ1-2 | TRBV5-5 | 14 | - | - | TGTGCCAGCAGCTTGGTTACAGGGCTGGATGGCTACACCTTC | CASSLVTGLDGYTF
TRBJ1-6 | TRBV2 | 15 | TRBD1 | - | TGTGCCAGCAGTGAAGAGGGACAGGCTAATTCACCCCTCCACTTT | CASSEEGQANSPLHF
TRBJ1-1 | TRBV19 | 13 | - | - | TGTGCCAGTACCCAGACGGGGGGAACTGAAGCTTTCTTT | CASTQTGGTEAFF
TRBJ2-7 | TRBV6-4 | 13 | TRBD1 | - | TGTGCCAGCAGTGTGGACAGGGGGTACGAGCAGTACTTC | CASSVDRGYEQYF
TRBJ2-4 | TRBV11-3 | 15 | TRBD1 | - | TGTGCCAGCAGCTTAGGTCCAGGGGGCGCTGCCATTCAGTACTTC | CASSLGPGGAAIQYF